This T cell receptor (beta chain) was captured in a study of blood T cell repertoires in COVID-19. Study summary: Some COVID-19 samples were acute and others convalescent; all came from the United States, Italy and Spain. From T cells, B-cell-depleted T cells, or PBMCs came the material, which was cDNA or gDNA.

Original processing notes: Amplifying reference gene primers gave estimates of nucleated cell counts. Profiling relied on immunoSEQ multiplex PCR, and the TCRdb table lists in-frame clones only, not all of them. V and J calls and clone size come straight from that table; D and trimming were deduced from the DNA. The repertoire holds roughly 80,000 clones, more than 70% seen once, with approximately 15% in the top ten. This clonotype originated in an older woman with acute or convalescent COVID-19. Material: peripheral blood.

The CDR3 loop is CASRTGADTQYF. CDR3 DNA: TGTGCCAGCAGGACGGGGGCAGATACGCAGTATTTT. This chain joins TRBV2 and TRBJ2-3; possibly TRBD2 for D (6 bases). V lost 6 bases, J lost 4 bases, and 8 bases lay in between. Per the germline V gene, CDR1 is SNHLY and CDR2 is FYNNEI. The CDR3 length is 12 residues.